The entry that follows covers one T cell receptor (beta chain) sequence. Its cognate antigen has yet to be identified. This sample is part of a study of T cells expressing NK-cell markers (dated by TCRdb to the early 2020s). Regarding the study in general: About eight donors provided sorted CD3+CD56+NKG2C+, CD3+CD56+NKG2C- and CD3+CD56-NKG2C+ T-cell subsets, whose TCR beta-chain repertoires were profiled. Of the eight sequenced donors, seven were found to be HCMV-seropositive and one was found to be HCMV-seronegative. The study sequenced eight donors, all healthy volunteers chosen at random: three men and five women. Illumina HiSeq 2000/2500, MiSeq or NextSeq was used to sequence libraries as 2 x 150 bp reads.

Sequenced using an Illumina HiSeq 2000. 5'RACE template switching, by which a universal primer site and unique molecular identifiers were added, was used to make TCR beta cDNA libraries. Priming for cDNA synthesis came from the TCR beta constant segment, and two successive PCR amplification steps followed. Processing in the source paper ran as follows. MIGEC was used to demultiplex reads and group the reads by UMI, and MiTCR was used to assemble and quantify clonotypes. Only TCR cDNA sequences supported by at least two reads were kept to exclude erroneous sequences. The tcR package was used for downstream repertoire analysis, and clonotypes were matched across fractions by CDR3 nucleotide sequence plus V segment. Antigen specificity was annotated against VDJdb with VDJmatch, allowing one amino acid substitution in CDR3. The reads were reprocessed in TCRdb, with one entry per CDR3 protein sequence and no accompanying DNA. These V and J calls derive from TCRdb rather than the authors' analysis. The table for this sample lists roughly 120,000 distinct CDR3 sequences. 18% of the sample is taken by the ten largest.

To determine HCMV serostatus, a commercial ELISA kit was used to detect HCMV-specific IgG in serum. Peripheral blood mononuclear cells were isolated from blood by Ficoll density gradient centrifugation. The CDR3 holds 14 amino acids from the cysteine to the phenylalanine. Only the protein is available. Sequences MDHEN (CDR1) and SYDVKM (CDR2) are obtained from the germline V gene. General conclusions and limits of the study: For several donors, the dominant CD3+CD56+NKG2C+ clonotypes were among the top 10 CD8+ clonotypes and accounted for about 1.0-7.0% of CD8+ T cells. Whether the expanded NKG2C-expressing T cell clones were specific for HCMV antigens was left unclear. Those dominant clonotypes were again the most abundant among CD3+CD56-NKG2C+ cells in four donors, at roughly 25-65%.

The TCR originated in a woman between 18 and 69 years old in good health. The V gene is TRBV28 and the J gene is TRBJ1-5; without DNA, the TCRdb call of TRBD1 cannot be checked. Sequenced input: blood T cells: a sorted CD56 or NKG2C T cell subset, CD4+ or CD8+ T cells, or bulk PBMC T cells (not recorded which). The CDR3 is CASSLTGFGQPQHF.